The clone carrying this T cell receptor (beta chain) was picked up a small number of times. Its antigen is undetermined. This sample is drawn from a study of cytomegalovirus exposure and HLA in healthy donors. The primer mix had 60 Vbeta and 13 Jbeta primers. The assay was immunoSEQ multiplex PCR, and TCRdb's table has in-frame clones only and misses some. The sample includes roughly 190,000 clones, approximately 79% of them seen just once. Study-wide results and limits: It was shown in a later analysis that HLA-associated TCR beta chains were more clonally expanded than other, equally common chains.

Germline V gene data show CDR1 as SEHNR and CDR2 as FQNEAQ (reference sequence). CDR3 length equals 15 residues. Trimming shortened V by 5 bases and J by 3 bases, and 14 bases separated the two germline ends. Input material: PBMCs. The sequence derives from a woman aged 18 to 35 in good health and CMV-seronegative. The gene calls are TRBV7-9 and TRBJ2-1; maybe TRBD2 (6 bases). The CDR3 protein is CASSPSDSGYNEQFF. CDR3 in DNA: TGTGCCAGCAGCCCGTCGGATAGCGGCTACAATGAGCAGTTCTTC.